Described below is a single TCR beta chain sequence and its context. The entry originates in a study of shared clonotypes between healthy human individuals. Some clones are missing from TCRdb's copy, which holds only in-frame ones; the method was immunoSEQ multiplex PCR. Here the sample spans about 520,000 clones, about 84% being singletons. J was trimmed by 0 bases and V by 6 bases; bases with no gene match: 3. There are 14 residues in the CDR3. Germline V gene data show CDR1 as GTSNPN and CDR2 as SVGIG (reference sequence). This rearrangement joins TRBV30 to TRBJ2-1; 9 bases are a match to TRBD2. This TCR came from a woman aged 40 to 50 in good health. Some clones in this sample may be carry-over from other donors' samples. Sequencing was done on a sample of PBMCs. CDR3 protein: CACLAGVSYNEQFF. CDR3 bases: TGTGCCTGTTTAGCGGGAGTCTCCTACAATGAGCAGTTCTTC.